Here is one T cell receptor beta chain with its context. These data belong to a study of OX40 agonist ivuxolimab in advanced cancers. Overall study context: The patients received agonistic anti-OX40 (CD134) antibody ivuxolimab.

The CDR3 is 15 residues long. V gave up 8 bases and J gave up 2 bases, with 19 bases separating them. Germline CDR1 is SQVTM and CDR2 is ANQGSEA. Assay: immunoSEQ multiplex PCR; the TCRdb copy retains only in-frame clones and omits some. The profile shows approximately 77,000 clones, approximately 92% of them singletons. This TCR came from an adult with an advanced solid tumor such as melanoma, head and neck, liver or kidney cancer. The chain uses TRBV29-1 and TRBJ1-5; a possible D gene is TRBD1 (5 bases). Sequenced here: CD4+ or CD8+ T cells sorted from blood, sampled in a trial of the OX40 agonist ivuxolimab. The CDR3 loop reads CSPRGVRGGNQPQHF. The CDR3 DNA sequence: TGCAGCCCCCGCGGGGTTCGAGGGGGCAATCAGCCCCAGCATTTT.